This TCR beta chain was captured by sequencing in a study of blood T cell repertoires in COVID-19. Across the study: The United States, Italy and Spain were the sources of the acute and convalescent COVID-19 samples.

As handled by the study authors: Estimation of nucleated cell counts was performed using reference gene primer amplification. This table comes from immunoSEQ multiplex PCR, and its TCRdb copy is limited to in-frame clones, with some not included. V, J and clone size were drawn from that table, and D and trimming were deduced from the DNA. The sample shows 250,000 to 400,000 clones, around 87% of them seen only once. The V gene's germline CDR1 is LNHDA and CDR2 SQIVND (reference sequence). V lost 3 bases to trimming and J lost 4 bases; unmatched junction nucleotides: 5. This CDR3 is 15 amino acids long.

The chain combines TRBV19 with TRBJ2-2; 7 bases match TRBD1. Sample: peripheral blood. The origin of this receptor is a man aged 50 to 59 with active or convalescent COVID-19. DNA of the CDR3: TGTGCCAGTAGTATCCAGGCAGGGGGCACCGGGGAGCTGTTTTTT. This gives the protein CASSIQAGGTGELFF.